This T cell receptor beta chain was recorded in a study of shared clonotypes between healthy human individuals. CDR3 size: 15 residues. With V trimmed by 5 bases and J by 2 bases, 8 bases remained unmatched. Germline CDR1 and CDR2: MDHEN and SYDVKM. Method: immunoSEQ multiplex PCR; TCRdb's copy keeps in-frame clones and lacks some. The sample records around 1.1 million clones, roughly 80% being singletons. The chain is built from TRBV28 and TRBJ1-2; TRBD1 matches 7 bases. This receptor was identified in a man between 18 and 35 years old in good health. Some clones in this sample may be carry-over from other donors' samples. Sequencing was done on a sample of memory CD4+ T cells from PBMCs. The sample's subset: CD45RA-negative fraction. DNA for the CDR3: TGTGCCAGCAGTCCCCCGACAGGGATGAACTATGGCTACACCTTC. This gives the protein CASSPPTGMNYGYTF.